Below are 21 T cell receptor beta chains sequenced from a single sample in a study of shared clonotypes between healthy human individuals. CD8 cells classed as naive were CD45RO-negative and positively selected for CCR7, excluding terminally differentiated effector memory CD45RA+ cells. Sequencing was performed with immunoSEQ multiplex PCR; in TCRdb, only in-frame clones are kept and a portion is missing. The sample consists of approximately 1.9 million clones, about 93% of them appearing once. The material sequenced was naive CD8+ T cells from PBMCs. The receptors were sampled from a man aged 18 to 29 in good health. Some clones in this sample may be carry-over from other donors' samples.

The genes are TRBV27 and TRBJ2-1, with no clear D. This CDR3 comprises 14 residues. V was pared by 6 bases and J by 4 bases, with 13 bases between. Germline V gene sequence: CDR1 MNHEY, CDR2 SMNVEV (reference sequence). CDR3 sequence: CASSLLDRYNEQFF. The CDR3 region has the DNA TGTGCCAGCAGCCTCCTGGACCGTTACAATGAGCAGTTCTTC.

The V and J genes are TRBV19 and TRBJ1-1; tentatively, D is TRBD1 (5 bases). The CDR3 runs 14 residues. Trimming cost V 7 bases and J 0 bases, with 12 bases left between them. CDR1 is LNHDA and CDR2 is SQIVND in the germline V gene (reference sequence). CDR3 nucleotide sequence: TGTGCCAGTATGTATGAGGGGATGAACACTGAAGCTTTCTTT. It translates to CASMYEGMNTEAFF. The whole variable domain, filled in from reference TRBV19 and TRBJ1-1, reads DGGITQSPKYLFRKEGQNVTLSCEQNLNHDAMYWYRQDPGQGLRLIYYSQIVNDFQKGDIAEGYSVSREKKESFPLTVTSAQKNPTAFYLCASMYEGMNTEAFFGQGTRLTVV.

The V call is TRBV27, the J call TRBJ2-7; the match to TRBD1 covers 11 bases. The V gene's germline CDR1 is MNHEY and CDR2 SMNVEV (reference sequence). Trimming at V came to 3 bases and at J to 2 bases, leaving 3 bases not matched to a gene. The CDR3 runs to 15 residues. The CDR3, as DNA: TGTGCCAGCAGTTTTGGGGGACAGGGGGCCTACGAGCAGTACTTC. Its translation: CASSFGGQGAYEQYF.

The genes are TRBV6-1 and TRBJ2-7; no reliable D call. Germline loops: CDR1 MNHNS, CDR2 SASEGT. The CDR3 is made up of 11 amino acids. V lost 3 bases and J 4 bases, leaving 4 bases between the germline ends. CDR3 nucleotides: TGTGCCAGCAGTGATAAATACGAGCAGTACTTC. Amino acid sequence: CASSDKYEQYF.

The count of this clone is one. This chain uses TRBV27 with TRBJ2-1, with TRBD2 matching 8 bases. Germline CDR1 MNHEY, CDR2 SMNVEV (reference sequence). The CDR3 is made up of 15 amino acids. Trimming removed 7 bases from V and 5 bases from J; junction bases left unmatched: 10. CDR3 sequence: CASNPRAGGNNEQFF. The DNA for the CDR3 is TGTGCCAGCAACCCTAGGGCGGGAGGTAACAATGAGCAGTTCTTC.

V gene TRBV7-2 combines with J gene TRBJ1-1, with a weak D call TRBD1 (6 bases). This CDR3 is 15 amino acids long. Trimming left V 7 bases short and J 0 bases short, with 15 bases between. The germline CDR1 and CDR2 sequences are SGHTA and FQGNSA. DNA for the CDR3: TGTGCCAGCACCCAGGGGATAGCGTTGAACACTGAAGCTTTCTTT. It encodes CASTQGIALNTEAFF.

This clone was seen once. This chain links TRBV7-9 with TRBJ2-7, with D tentatively TRBD2 (6 bases). Germline V gene lookup returns CDR1 SEHNR and CDR2 FQNEAQ (reference sequence). CDR3 length: 15 residues. Trimming took off 1 base at V and 1 base at J, with 11 bases between the two ends. Written as DNA, the CDR3 is TGTGCCAGCAGCTTAGTGCCTAGCGCGTCCTACGAGCAGTACTTC. It codes for CASSLVPSASYEQYF.

This CDR3 is CASSTESGRAEVWAKNIQYF. The CDR3 DNA reads as TGTGCCAGTAGTACAGAAAGCGGGAGGGCCGAAGTTTGGGCCAAAAACATTCAGTACTTC. V and J are TRBV19 and TRBJ2-4, with 10 bases identical to TRBD2. CDR1 is LNHDA and CDR2 is SQIVND in the germline V gene (reference sequence). The CDR3 length is 20 residues. Losses at the gene ends were 4 bases for V and 1 base for J; bases not matched to a gene: 16.

This clone was observed once. The chain links TRBV27 to TRBJ2-7; D may correspond to TRBD1 or TRBD2 (6 bases each). The V end was cut by 3 bases, the J end by 6 bases, with 30 bases between. Germline V gives CDR1 MNHEY, CDR2 SMNVEV (reference sequence). The CDR3 runs 19 residues. CDR3 residues: CASSLSGHRPGEQVSEQYF. In nucleotides, the CDR3 is TGTGCCAGCAGTTTGTCGGGACACAGGCCGGGAGAACAGGTGAGCGAGCAGTACTTC.

This chain links TRBV5-4 with TRBJ2-3; 7 bases fit TRBD1. The V gene end was trimmed by 4 bases and the J gene end by 6 bases; junction bases not matched to a gene: 11. CDR1 is SGHNT, CDR2 YYREEE, per germline (reference sequence). CDR3 size: 15 residues. CDR3 in DNA: TGTGCCAGCAGCCGCGTGACAGGGAGAGAGGATACGCAGTATTTT. This codes for CASSRVTGREDTQYF.

The chain joins TRBV19 to TRBJ1-2, with a tentative D call TRBD1 (5 bases). The CDR3 totals 16 residues. V was cut by 1 base and J by 0 bases, with 12 bases left in between. Germline V gene data show CDR1 as LNHDA and CDR2 as SQIVND (reference sequence). The CDR3 nucleotides read TGTGCCAGTAGTATAGGCGTGGGGCAAGCTAACTATGGCTACACCTTC. This gives the protein CASSIGVGQANYGYTF.

V gene TRBV7-9 combines with J gene TRBJ2-1; D is perhaps TRBD1 (6 bases). This CDR3 comprises 14 residues. V lost 5 bases and J 3 bases, leaving 11 bases between the germline ends. In germline, CDR1 is SEHNR, CDR2 FQNEAQ (reference sequence). CDR3: CASSAPTGYNEQFF. CDR3 nucleotides: TGTGCCAGCAGCGCCCCGACAGGCTACAATGAGCAGTTCTTC.

The chain employs TRBV28 and TRBJ1-4, with a weak D call TRBD1 (6 bases). The CDR3 sequence is 19 residues long. Deletions cut 3 bases from V and 1 base from J, with 21 bases between. CDR1 MDHEN and CDR2 SYDVKM come from the germline V gene. This CDR3 reads CASSFPPRPRTVTNEKLFF. CDR3 bases: TGTGCCAGCAGTTTTCCCCCAAGGCCAAGGACAGTAACTAATGAAAAACTGTTTTTT.

V gene TRBV10-3 combines with J gene TRBJ1-1; no reliable D call. Trimming took 6 bases from V and 5 from J, leaving 16 bases between them. Per germline, CDR1 ENHRY and CDR2 SYGVKD. CDR3 length: 14 amino acids. The CDR3 here is CAIRRTGSGTEAFF. CDR3 nucleotide sequence: TGTGCCATCAGGCGGACGGGGAGTGGGACTGAAGCTTTCTTT.

The chain employs TRBV7-3 and TRBJ2-7; weak D call: TRBD1 (5 bases). Germline assignment: CDR1 SGHTA and CDR2 FQGTGA. V was clipped by 0 bases and J by 3 bases, with 12 bases between them. The CDR3 runs to 15 residues. This CDR3 reads CASSLTGAAGYEQYF. The CDR3 DNA is TGTGCCAGCAGCTTAACAGGGGCGGCTGGCTACGAGCAGTACTTC.

The chain links TRBV28 to TRBJ1-1; 10 positions agree with TRBD1. In germline, CDR1 is MDHEN, CDR2 SYDVKM. The CDR3 sequence is 15 residues long. Trimming at V came to 6 bases and at J to 3 bases, leaving 7 bases not matched to a gene. The CDR3 loop reads CASSLPGQGYTEAFF. The CDR3 DNA is TGTGCCAGCAGCCTTCCGGGACAGGGGTACACTGAAGCTTTCTTT.

The chain carries TRBV7-9 and TRBJ2-5; D is possibly TRBD1 (6 bases). CDR3 length: 16 amino acids. CDR1 SEHNR and CDR2 FQNEAQ come from the germline V gene (reference sequence). Trimming stripped 5 bases from V and 5 bases from J, with 21 bases between. Written as DNA, the CDR3 is TGTGCCAGCAGCCCGACAGGACCGATGAAAGGGGAGACCCAGTACTTC. Protein sequence: CASSPTGPMKGETQYF.

V is TRBV9 and J is TRBJ1-6; unclear D gene. The germline gives CDR1 SGDLS, CDR2 YYNGEE. Trimming cost V 4 bases and J 8 bases, with 13 bases left between them. This CDR3 has 14 residues. Written as DNA, the CDR3 is TGTGCCAGCAGCCACATAGGGTTGGATTCACCCCTCCACTTT. Its translation: CASSHIGLDSPLHF. Based on the CDR3 plus reference TRBV9 and TRBJ1-6, the full variable domain is DSGVTQTPKHLITATGQRVTLRCSPRSGDLSVYWYQQSLDQGLQFLIQYYNGEERAKGNILERFSAQQFPDLHSELNLSSLELGDSALYFCASSHIGLDSPLHFGNGTRLTVT.

The V gene is TRBV28, the J gene TRBJ1-4, with 7 bases aligning to TRBD1. The CDR3 is 17 residues long. The trim removed 1 base at V and 0 bases at J, leaving 5 bases unmatched. The V gene's germline CDR1 is MDHEN and CDR2 SYDVKM. The CDR3 region is CASSLYGTVATNEKLFF. The CDR3 DNA reads TGTGCCAGCAGTTTATACGGGACAGTTGCAACTAATGAAAAACTGTTTTTT.

The gene calls are TRBV28 and TRBJ2-7; TRBD1 agrees at 8 bases. The germline V gene has CDR1 MDHEN and CDR2 SYDVKM. Trimming cost V 8 bases and J 4 bases; bases outside gene matches: 10. This CDR3 contains 14 residues. CDR3 loop: CASETGGSKYEQYF. The CDR3 nucleotides are TGTGCCAGCGAAACAGGGGGGAGCAAATACGAGCAGTACTTC.

The chain has TRBV6-5 and TRBJ2-2, with D tentatively TRBD1 (6 bases). There are 11 residues in the CDR3. Trimming removed 10 bases from V and 8 bases from J, with 11 bases in between. Germline V lookup: CDR1 MNHEY, CDR2 SVGAGI. CDR3 DNA sequence: TGTGCCACCCTGAGGGGGGGGGAGCTGTTTTTT. This codes for CATLRGGELFF.